This T cell receptor (beta chain) was sequenced in a study of tissue T cells after allogeneic stem cell transplantation (dated by TCRdb to between 2022 and 2023). Background for the entire study: The study profiled TCR beta repertoires across many tissues from research autopsies of patients with and without GVHD, plus mouse models of GVHD. On the human side, the study was prospective and observational, with no blinding or randomization. The study at large found these results: Within patients, how anatomically similar the tissues were was a key factor in shaping TCR repertoire composition, regardless of disease or transplant status. The patient cohort was small and clinically heterogeneous, and sampling depth was acknowledged as a limitation. In both patients and mice, T cells from blood and spleen covered only a limited part of the TCR repertoire found in tissues. The study did not establish which tissue TCRs were alloreactive or antigen-specific, and some clones may have been host cells that persisted. Only a few T cell clones appeared in more than one patient, yet motif-based clustering showed tissue-specific repertoire signatures that were shared between patients.

Inclusive of the bounding cysteine and phenylalanine, the CDR3 is 16 residues long. Of the CDR3's DNA, 45 bases were read; they are in frame from base 1. Reading the germline V gene gives CDR1 KGHTA and CDR2 FQNQQP. This clone is characterized as medium-sized (0.01 to 0.1%). Its antigen remains unidentified. Gene names, together with germline sequences, are murine for this receptor. The read terminates 1 residue ahead of where the CDR3 ends, so the germline J gene completes it. The method behind the library was the immunoSEQ multiplex PCR assay. Adaptive Biotechnologies performed TCRbeta CDR3 sequencing at survey depth and reported CDR3 sequences, V/J genes, productive frequency, and template counts. TCR beta CDR3 regions were amplified from genomic DNA instead of RNA. On the authors' methods: Pairwise repertoire overlap between tissues was quantified with Jensen-Shannon divergence, where 1 means complete divergence and 0 identical. Tissues were clustered by single-linkage agglomerative hierarchical clustering of pairwise JSD values, and the clustering results were displayed as dendrograms. GLIPH2 was run on all patient samples with simulation_depth 1000, kmer_min_depth 3, cdr3_length_cutoff 8, keeping groups with more than two unique CDR3s. A standardized tissue-overlap score was generated by extrapolating Jaccard GLIPH-group overlap across patients to a standard repertoire size of 1000 clones. Associations of diversity with clinical or experimental variables used linear mixed-effect models with tissue fixed effects and individual random effects. TCRdb holds this immuneACCESS table with in-frame rearrangements only. Some clones are missing; in checked studies, unresolved V genes explain under half, and the rest has no known cause. From that table come the V and J calls and clone size; the DNA was used to work out D and trimming. Recorded for this sample are 3,100 or so clones; under 45% of them occurred a single time. Approximately 33% of the sample is taken by the ten largest.

The sample's time point label, in plain terms: mouse harvest day 14 after allogeneic transplant. Each mouse graft consisted of 10^7 T-cell-depleted bone marrow cells plus 10^6 splenic CD5+ T cells and was given by tail vein injection. A major MHC-mismatch B6 (H2b) into BALB/c (H2d) model was used to model mouse GVHD, and tissues were profiled at day 7 or 14. Mouse tissues and retro-orbital blood were harvested on day 7 or 14 post-transplant using separate sterile tools per animal; livers were flushed beforehand. Before genomic DNA was isolated with the DNeasy Blood & Tissue Kit, mouse tissues were minced with razor blades in buffered saline.

The receptor chain draws on TRBV23 and TRBJ2-3; the table's D gene call, TRBD2, was not cross checked with the DNA. Material: gut tissue. The clonotype originates from a female BALB/c mouse given C57BL/6 T cells with graft-versus-host disease after an allogeneic hematopoietic cell transplant. The CDR3 protein sequence reads: CSSSQDWGSSAETLYF. CDR3 DNA, as far as it was read: TGCTCCAGCAGTCAAGACTGGGGGTCTAGTGCAGAAACGCTGTAT.